The rows below give T cell receptor beta chains drawn from one sample of a study of blood T cells in healthy people across ages. TCRdb re-called the 5' RACE reads through MiXCR, storing one row per CDR3 protein. This sample has approximately 850,000 distinct CDR3 sequences; under 45% occur once, and the top ten carry around 21%. Sequenced material: blood. The receptor set was obtained from a man in his fifties or sixties in good health. Both conserved end residues are part of each CDR3. The D gene is left open where the match is weak. Expanded clones get a size class; other rows say once, few or many, or leave the size out.

TRBV25-1	NA	TRBD1	TRBJ1-4	TGTGCCAGCAGTGACCGAAGGGGGCATGAAAAACTGTTTTTT	CASSDRRGHEKLFF
TRBV5-1	few	TRBD1	TRBJ2-7	TGCGCCAGCAGCCTTGGGACAGGGGCCTTCTACGAGCAGTACTTC	CASSLGTGAFYEQYF
TRBV7-6	NA	NA	TRBJ2-7	TGTGCCAGCAGCTTACTGCCCCTCTCCTACGAGCAGTACTTC	CASSLLPLSYEQYF
TRBV28	NA	NA	TRBJ2-7	TGTGCCAGCAGTTCCCCAGTGACAGTTGCCTACGAGCAGTACTTC	CASSSPVTVAYEQYF
TRBV13	NA	NA	TRBJ2-5	TGTGCCAGCAGCCCCGGGACGGACCAGACCCAGTACTTC	CASSPGTDQTQYF
TRBV4-1	NA	NA	TRBJ2-1	TGCGCCAGCAGCCAAAGGACCGAGGGGATACAGTTCTTC	CASSQRTEGIQFF
TRBV5-1	NA	NA	TRBJ2-7	TGCGCCAGCAGCGTGGAATCCTGGGGCGAGCAGTACTTC	CASSVESWGEQYF
TRBV28	NA	NA	TRBJ1-6	TGTGCCAGCAGTTTATCCAGGATTGGGTATTCACCCCTCCACTTT	CASSLSRIGYSPLHF
TRBV24-1	NA	NA	TRBJ1-1	TGTGCCACCAGTGATGCCGGGACTGGGAGTGAAGCTTTCTTT	CATSDAGTGSEAFF
TRBV11-2	few	NA	TRBJ2-5	TGTGCCAGCAGCACGGGACTCTGGTGGGAGACCCAGTACTTC	CASSTGLWWETQYF
TRBV10-3	NA	TRBD2	TRBJ2-1	TGTGCCATCAGTGAGTCCGGGTCCGGGGGGGCCTCCTACAATGAGCAGTTCTTC	CAISESGSGGASYNEQFF
TRBV6-2/TRBV6-3	NA	NA	TRBJ2-5	TGTGCCAGCAGCAGAGGGGGAATGGAGGAGACCCAGTACTTC	CASSRGGMEETQYF
TRBV13	few	NA	TRBJ2-3	TGTGCCAGCAGCTTACGGGCCGCCGCAACAGATACGCAGTATTTT	CASSLRAAATDTQYF
TRBV7-9	few	NA	TRBJ1-1	TGTGCCAGCAGCTTAGCAGGGGTGGACACTGAAGCTTTCTTT	CASSLAGVDTEAFF
TRBV12-3/TRBV12-4	NA	TRBD1	TRBJ2-1	TGTGCCAGCAGTCCTTTAACCCGGACAGGGGGAGTGTTTGGGGGCCGCTCCTACAATGAGCAGTTCTTC	CASSPLTRTGGVFGGRSYNEQFF
TRBV5-1	NA	TRBD1	TRBJ1-5	TGCGCCAGCAGCGCAGGGGGTAGCAATCAGCCCCAGCATTTT	CASSAGGSNQPQHF
TRBV15	NA	NA	TRBJ1-6	TGTGCCACCAGCAGAGATGGCGGGGTCTCACCCCTCCACTTT	CATSRDGGVSPLHF
TRBV4-3	NA	NA	TRBJ2-1	TGCGCCAGCAGCCAAGGGGCTCGGGGACGGGCGGTTTCCAATGAGCAGTTCTTC	CASSQGARGRAVSNEQFF
TRBV7-3	few	TRBD2	TRBJ2-1	TGTGCCAGCAGGTCACTAGCGGCCACCTCCTACAATGAGCAGTTCTTC	CASRSLAATSYNEQFF
TRBV28	NA	NA	TRBJ1-2	TGTGCCAGCTGGTTTCCCCATGGTGGCTACACCTTC	CASWFPHGGYTF
TRBV7-9	NA	NA	TRBJ1-2	TGTGCCAGCAGCTTCGTCAATGTGTGGGATGGCTACACCTTC	CASSFVNVWDGYTF
TRBV27	NA	NA	TRBJ2-7	TGTGCCAGCAGTTTATCGACAGGCGGCGGAGGCGAGCAGTACTTC	CASSLSTGGGGEQYF
TRBV7-9	NA	NA	TRBJ2-1	TGTGCCAGCAGCTTATCAAGGGGCGTTTACAATGAGCAGTTCTTC	CASSLSRGVYNEQFF
TRBV2	NA	TRBD1	TRBJ2-2	TGTGCCAGCAGCGGACACAGGGGATTGACCGGGGAGCTGTTTTTT	CASSGHRGLTGELFF
TRBV20-1	NA	NA	TRBJ2-2	TGCAGTGCCAGCTCGCTTAAAACCAACACCGGGGAGCTGTTTTTT	CSASSLKTNTGELFF
TRBV5-1	few	TRBD2	TRBJ2-1	TGCGCCAGCAGCCGGGGGGGCCGGGTCAATGAGCAGTTCTTC	CASSRGGRVNEQFF
TRBV25-1	NA	TRBD1	TRBJ1-6	TGTGCCAGCAGAGGGGGCAGTAGCTCCTATAATTCACCCCTCCACTTT	CASRGGSSSYNSPLHF
TRBV29-1	NA	TRBD1	TRBJ1-1	TGCAGCGTTGTGCTACAGGGGAAGAACACTGAAGCTTTCTTT	CSVVLQGKNTEAFF
TRBV3-1	NA	TRBD1	TRBJ1-6	TGTGCCAGCAGCACCGGGGACAGCTATTCACCCCTCCACTTT	CASSTGDSYSPLHF
TRBV6-1	few	NA	TRBJ2-7	TGTGCCAGCACCGAAAGGAGGGACGGCTCCTACGAGCAGTACTTC	CASTERRDGSYEQYF
TRBV20-1	NA	TRBD2	TRBJ2-1	TGCAGTGCTAGACACTGGTTAGCGGGGGGTGAGCAGTTCTTC	CSARHWLAGGEQFF
TRBV3-1	once	TRBD1	TRBJ2-2	TGTGCCAGCAGCCAAGGGACAGGGATCTCCGGGGAGCTGTTTTTT	CASSQGTGISGELFF
TRBV7-5	few	NA	TRBJ2-1	NA	CISVPEALNRGNGYNEQFF
TRBV6-6	NA	NA	TRBJ2-2	TGTGCCAGCAGGGTACAGAGCACCGGGGAGCTGTTTTTT	CASRVQSTGELFF
TRBV20-1	NA	TRBD1	TRBJ2-1	TGCAGTGCTAGCACAGGGGGCGTTTTTGAGCAGTTCTTC	CSASTGGVFEQFF
TRBV11-3	NA	TRBD2	TRBJ2-2	TGTGCCAGCAGCTTAGGTTGGACTAGGACCGGGGAGCTGTTTTTT	CASSLGWTRTGELFF
TRBV29-1	few	NA	TRBJ2-7	TGCAGCGTTGGCGATCTCCCTTCGTCCGAGCAGTACTTC	CSVGDLPSSEQYF
TRBV5-1	NA	NA	TRBJ2-3	TGCGCCAGCAGCTTGGGACTTCACGGCACAGATACGCAGTATTTT	CASSLGLHGTDTQYF
TRBV5-6	NA	NA	TRBJ2-4	TGTGCCAGCAGCTCAGGGGAGTGGGGCAAAAACATTCAGTACTTC	CASSSGEWGKNIQYF
TRBV6-6	many	TRBD1	TRBJ2-7	TGTGCCAGCAGCCCGGGACAGGGGTTTTCATACGAGCAGTACTTC	CASSPGQGFSYEQYF
TRBV27	NA	NA	TRBJ1-5	TGTGCCAGCAGTTCCGGAGGGATTAGCAATCAGCCCCAGCATTTT	CASSSGGISNQPQHF
TRBV5-5	few	NA	TRBJ2-6	TGTGCCAGCAGCCTTGAAGGGGCCAACGTCCTGACTTTC	CASSLEGANVLTF
TRBV10-3	many	NA	TRBJ2-3	TGTGCCATCACTCGGGACGGTAGCACAGATACGCAGTATTTT	CAITRDGSTDTQYF
TRBV9	NA	NA	TRBJ2-7	TGTGCCAGCAGCGGGGTCGGCGAGCAGTACTTC	CASSGVGEQYF
TRBV29-1	few	NA	TRBJ2-1	TGCAGCGTTGAAGTTGGAGGACAGAGGCCGTTCTTC	CSVEVGGQRPFF
TRBV20-1	few	TRBD2	TRBJ2-7	TGCAGTGCTAGACGGGGGGGCGAGCAGTACTTC	CSARRGGEQYF
TRBV6-1	many	TRBD1	TRBJ2-7	TGTGCCAGCAAACAGGGGGCGGATAAGGGCTACGAGCAGTACTTC	CASKQGADKGYEQYF
TRBV6-1	NA	NA	TRBJ2-3	TGTGCCAGCAGTGAGATCGACCCACGCACAGATACGCAGTATTTT	CASSEIDPRTDTQYF
TRBV3-1	NA	NA	TRBJ2-1	TGTGCCAGCAGCCAAGATAGTCCATTCAATGAGCAGTTCTTC	CASSQDSPFNEQFF
TRBV11-2	NA	NA	TRBJ1-1	TGTGCCAGCAGCTGGGCGGTAAGGAGGCGCGAGGCTTTCTTT	CASSWAVRRREAFF
TRBV7-2	NA	NA	TRBJ1-4	TGTGCCAGCAGCCCCGGCCCCGGCTCCCATGAAAAACTGTTTTTT	CASSPGPGSHEKLFF
TRBV6-5	NA	NA	TRBJ2-2	TGTGCCAGCAGGATGGGCGGATACACCGGGGAGCTGTTTTTT	CASRMGGYTGELFF
TRBV7-9	NA	NA	TRBJ1-6	TGTGCCAGCAGCTTAGCGGGCGGGGTGGGTTCACCCCTCCACTTT	CASSLAGGVGSPLHF
TRBV14	NA	NA	TRBJ2-7	TGTGCCAGCAGCCAAGGGGGCCGGCGCCCTCGCGAGCAGTACTTC	CASSQGGRRPREQYF
TRBV20-1	NA	TRBD1	TRBJ2-1	TGCAGTGCTGTCCGGGACAGAGGCAAAGATGAGCAGTTCTTC	CSAVRDRGKDEQFF
TRBV20-1	NA	NA	TRBJ2-1	TGCAGTGCTAGGGCAGACGGCGTCCATTACAATGAGCAGTTCTTC	CSARADGVHYNEQFF
TRBV7-9	NA	NA	TRBJ1-1	TGTGCCAGCAGCGCATCGAGCGCTGAAGCTTTCTTT	CASSASSAEAFF
TRBV10-3	many	TRBD1	TRBJ1-2	TGTGCCATCAGTCACGGGACAGGGGACGGCTACACCTTC	CAISHGTGDGYTF
TRBV2	NA	NA	TRBJ1-2	TGTGCCGGCAGTGAAGCTTCAGGAGACTATGGCTACACCTTC	CAGSEASGDYGYTF
TRBV12-3/TRBV12-4	once	TRBD1	TRBJ2-3	TGTGCCAGCAGGCCTACTAGCAGGGGGCGCACAGATACGCAGTATTTT	CASRPTSRGRTDTQYF